Only one count was recorded for the clone carrying this T cell receptor beta chain. Per the germline V gene, CDR1 is LGHDT and CDR2 is YNNKEL (reference sequence). V was pared by 6 bases and J by 4 bases, with 15 bases between. There are 15 residues in the CDR3. The source of the sample is a study of blood T cell repertoires in COVID-19. Study at large: Acute and convalescent COVID-19 samples came from the United States, Italy and Spain.

The participants were between 18 and 89 years old and came from 24 US areas. Assignment of participants to cohorts was predicated upon participant-reported clinical history. Authors' methods: Reference gene primer amplification gave nucleated cell count estimates. Only in-frame clones appear in the TCRdb table, and some are missing; sequencing was by immunoSEQ multiplex PCR. V and J calls and clone size are those listed in that table; D and trimming were worked out from the DNA. The table lists about 46,000 clones, around 86% of them singletons. The sample consisted of PBMCs or T cells enriched from blood (not recorded which). This chain links TRBV3-1 (or the pseudogene TRBV3-2) with TRBJ1-4; D might be TRBD1 (6 bases). The sequence derives from a woman aged 45-59 years who had recovered from COVID-19. The CDR3, as DNA: TGTGCCAGCAGTCCACCGGGACATATTAATGAAAAACTGTTTTTT. Translated, it gives CASSPPGHINEKLFF.